This TCR beta chain was found in a study of identical twins. Study observations and caveats: It was cross-sectional statistical analysis, not following the same donors, that the conclusions relied on.

V trimming: 3 bases; J trimming: 7 bases; junction bases outside the gene matches: 8. Germline values: CDR1 SEHNR, CDR2 FQNEAQ (reference sequence). This CDR3 comprises 15 residues. About this clonotype itself: Antigen: not known.

A universal primer site was created by template switching, with the cDNA bearing unique molecular identifiers. TCRdb analysed the 5' RACE reads with MiXCR anew, one entry per CDR3 protein. The repertoire consists of under 900,000 distinct CDR3 sequences, with roughly 20% occurring once and the leading ten covering roughly 13%. Healthy Caucasian donors formed the entire cohort. The same data also contributed to another study, on T cells expressing NK-cell markers.

The chain uses TRBV7-9 and TRBJ2-1; the match to TRBD2 covers 8 bases. Material for sequencing was PBMCs. The sequence was obtained from a woman aged 18-35 years in good health. The CDR3 reads CASSFSGTIVNEQFF. In DNA, the CDR3 is TGTGCCAGCAGCTTTAGCGGGACTATTGTAAATGAGCAGTTCTTC.